The 7 T cell receptor beta chains presented below share a single source sample, sequenced in a study of blood T cell repertoires in COVID-19. Clones were read by immunoSEQ multiplex PCR, and TCRdb kept only the in-frame ones, dropping some. This table holds fewer than 80,000 clones, about 83% found once. The source material was peripheral blood. These receptors all stem from a man younger than 40 with acute or convalescent COVID-19.

The chain links TRBV29-1 to TRBJ2-2; 7 bases line up with TRBD1. The V and J ends lost 2 bases and 6 bases, in that order; junction bases with no gene match: 6. The CDR3 is 14 residues long. CDR1 is SQVTM, CDR2 ANQGSEA, per germline. The CDR3 sequence is CSVENPDRAGELFF. The CDR3 DNA sequence: TGCAGCGTTGAAAATCCCGACAGGGCCGGGGAGCTGTTTTTT.

This clone appeared a single time. The CDR3 bases are TGTGCCAGCAGCGCTCCGCGCGGCGGGACGGAGGAGACCCAGTACTTC. Translation gives CASSAPRGGTEETQYF. The chain carries TRBV9 and TRBJ2-5; tentative D call: TRBD2 (6 bases). V lost 3 bases and J 5 bases, leaving 20 bases between the germline ends. There are 16 residues in the CDR3. The germline V gene encodes CDR1 SGDLS and CDR2 YYNGEE.

This clone was detected a few times. J is TRBJ2-2 and V is TRBV28; 8 bases fit TRBD2. V dropped 8 bases and J dropped 7; count of bases not matched to a gene: 15. CDR1 MDHEN and CDR2 SYDVKM come from the germline V gene. This CDR3 is built from 16 residues. DNA of the CDR3: TGTGCCAGCTCACCCGGTGGAGCGGGAGAGGGCGGGGAGCTGTTTTTT. This encodes CASSPGGAGEGGELFF.

The chain joins TRBV30 to TRBJ2-3; 15 bases line up with TRBD2. This CDR3 spans 17 amino acids. Germline V gene sequence: CDR1 GTSNPN, CDR2 SVGIG (reference sequence). The ends lost 0 bases at V and 4 bases at J; junction bases unmatched: 5. CDR3 DNA: TGTGCCTGGAGTGTAGGTCGGACTAGCGGGGGGGCAGATACGCAGTATTTT. This translates into CAWSVGRTSGGADTQYF.

The V call is TRBV7-2, the J call TRBJ2-1; a possible D gene is TRBD1 (5 bases). The CDR3 extends over 14 amino acids. V dropped 4 bases and J dropped 6 bases, with 13 bases sitting between them. Germline CDR1 SGHTA, CDR2 FQGNSA. The CDR3 region is CASSSGTGFNEQFF. CDR3 in DNA: TGTGCCAGCAGCTCGGGTACAGGTTTCAATGAGCAGTTCTTC.

The chain joins TRBV7-2 to TRBJ1-6; TRBD1 matches 8 bases. Germline V gene lookup returns CDR1 SGHTA and CDR2 FQGNSA. CDR3 length equals 17 residues. The ends lost 4 bases at V and 10 bases at J; junction bases unmatched: 15. The chain's CDR3 is CASSSPNTRGRRSPLHF. The CDR3 bases are TGTGCCAGCAGCTCCCCAAATACCAGGGGGCGGAGGTCACCCCTCCACTTT.

The CDR3 bases are TGTGCCAGCAGTTCCGGGACAGGGGGGGAAAAACTGTTTTTT. Encoded protein: CASSSGTGGEKLFF. This chain joins TRBV6-2 or TRBV6-3 and TRBJ1-4, with 11 bases identical to TRBD1. Germline-derived CDR1 and CDR2 are MNHEY and SVGEGT. The CDR3 sequence is 14 residues long. Losses at the gene ends were 4 bases for V and 8 bases for J; bases not matched to a gene: 3.